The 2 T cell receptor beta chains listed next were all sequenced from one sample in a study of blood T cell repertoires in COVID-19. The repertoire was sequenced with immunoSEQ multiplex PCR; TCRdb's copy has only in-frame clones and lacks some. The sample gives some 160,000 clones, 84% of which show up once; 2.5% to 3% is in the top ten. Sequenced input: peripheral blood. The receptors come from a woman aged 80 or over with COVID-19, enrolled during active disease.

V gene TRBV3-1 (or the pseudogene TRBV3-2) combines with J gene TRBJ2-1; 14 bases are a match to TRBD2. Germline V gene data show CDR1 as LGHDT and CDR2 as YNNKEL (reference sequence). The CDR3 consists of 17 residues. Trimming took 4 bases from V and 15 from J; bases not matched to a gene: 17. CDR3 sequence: CASSPRILGLAGVETFF. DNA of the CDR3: TGTGCCAGCAGCCCAAGAATCTTGGGACTAGCGGGGGTGGAAACGTTCTTC.

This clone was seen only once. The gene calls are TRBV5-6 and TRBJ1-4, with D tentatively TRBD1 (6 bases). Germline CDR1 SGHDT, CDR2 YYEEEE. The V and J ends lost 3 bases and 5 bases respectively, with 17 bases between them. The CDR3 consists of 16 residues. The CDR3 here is CASSWGGGGQNEKLFF. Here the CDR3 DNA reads TGTGCCAGCAGCTGGGGCGGGGGAGGACAGAATGAAAAACTGTTTTTT.